This T cell receptor (beta chain) was captured in a study of Ad26.COV2.S vaccination and SARS-CoV-2 variants. To note about this clone: What it binds is not known.

The germline V gene has CDR1 MNHNY and CDR2 SVGAGI (reference sequence). The CDR3 is made up of 16 amino acids. Trimming removed 7 bases from V and 0 bases from J, with 19 bases in between. Study-wide points: Vaccinees displayed broader spike-specific TCR repertoires than placebo recipients. It is possible that the TCR breadth and depth analyses underestimated the total T cell responses. Spike-specific CD8+ and CD4+ T cell responses reportedly showed substantial breadth after vaccination.

Clones were read by immunoSEQ multiplex PCR, and TCRdb kept only the in-frame ones, dropping some. The table has some 350,000 clones, roughly 94% seen once. The chain combines TRBV6-6 with TRBJ2-7; a possible D gene is TRBD1 (6 bases). This receptor was identified in a human donor who had recovered from COVID-19. The sample consisted of peripheral blood, taken after recovery from COVID-19. The CDR3 protein is CASTHPTGKRSYEQYF. In nucleotides, the CDR3 is TGTGCCAGCACCCACCCTACAGGGAAGCGCTCCTACGAGCAGTACTTC.